This TCR beta chain was retrieved from a study of blood T cells in healthy people across ages. Germline CDR1 and CDR2: DFQATT and SNEGSKA (reference sequence). This CDR3 spans 15 amino acids. The trim removed 6 bases at V and 4 bases at J, leaving 10 bases unmatched. Worth noting for this clonotype: Its antigen is undetermined.

A second about 7 to 11 cycle PCR used barcoded and J-beta primers. From the 5' RACE reads, TCRdb called clonotypes with MiXCR, one entry per CDR3 protein. The sample includes about 640,000 distinct CDR3 sequences, roughly 50% of them seen just once. The study's findings and limits: A roughly linear age-dependent decrease characterized TCR beta diversity per million T cells.

The sample taken for sequencing was blood. The V gene is TRBV20-1, the J gene TRBJ2-1, with 9 bases identical to TRBD2. The receptor was isolated from a man in his sixties in good health. The CDR3 spells CSAPGTSSPYNEQFF. The DNA for the CDR3 is TGCAGTGCGCCCGGGACTAGCTCACCATACAATGAGCAGTTCTTC.